The next 24 T cell receptor beta chains were all read from a single sample in a study of human T cells and chemical hapten exposure. TCRdb recomputed calls from the RACE reads with MiXCR, one row per CDR3 protein. The repertoire includes 55,000 to 75,000 distinct CDR3 sequences, about 6.7% of them detected once, and over 1.5% sits in the top ten. Time point given: pre-sensitization, week 0. The treatment: therapeutic diphenylcyclopropenone sensitization with weekly scalp DPC. Sequences were derived from whole blood, sampled in connection with sensitization to the hapten diphenylcyclopropenone (DPC). The source is a woman in her twenties or thirties with alopecia areata. Some clones in this sample may be carry-over from other donors' samples.

V gene TRBV2 combines with J gene TRBJ1-1; D is ambiguous. Germline values: CDR1 SNHLY, CDR2 FYNNEI. The V and J ends lost 1 base and 3 bases respectively, with 6 bases between them. The CDR3 sequence is 13 residues long. The CDR3 nucleotides are TGTGCCAGCAGTGAAGGCTGGGACACTGAAGCTTTCTTT. Its protein is CASSEGWDTEAFF.

The chain carries TRBV19 and TRBJ2-7; D perhaps matches TRBD1 (5 bases). Trimming took off 4 bases at V and 5 bases at J, with 12 bases between the two ends. This CDR3 is built from 13 residues. Germline V gene sequence: CDR1 LNHDA, CDR2 SQIVND (reference sequence). The CDR3, as DNA: TGTGCCAGTAGTACGGTGGCAGGGCACGAGCAGTACTTC. The encoded protein is CASSTVAGHEQYF.

The rearrangement joins TRBV12-3 or TRBV12-4 to TRBJ2-1; D remains unclear. V was clipped by 4 bases and J by 2 bases, with 9 bases between them. CDR3 length: 14 residues. Here the CDR3 reads CASSSPGTYNEQFF. Here the CDR3 DNA reads TGTGCCAGCAGTTCGCCAGGCACCTACAATGAGCAGTTCTTC.

This clonotype was seen only once. This may come from a read error, since a much larger clone is one base off. The chain links TRBV5-4 to TRBJ2-7; weak D call: TRBD1 (5 bases). The CDR3 length is 12 residues. CDR1 and CDR2 from the germline V gene are SGHNT and YYREEE (reference sequence). CDR3: CVSSTDTYEQYF. The CDR3 region has the DNA TGTGTCAGCAGCACGGACACGTACGAGCAGTACTTC.

This clonotype was counted ten times or more. This chain links TRBV6-6 with TRBJ2-3; tentative D call: TRBD2 (6 bases). The CDR3 is 15 residues long. The V gene's germline CDR1 is MNHNY and CDR2 SVGAGI (reference sequence). The V end was cut by 6 bases, the J end by 4 bases, with 17 bases between. The CDR3 is CASSRAGGVADTQYF. CDR3 coding DNA: TGTGCCAGCAGCCGAGCGGGCGGGGTGGCAGATACGCAGTATTTT.

The sample holds many counts of this clonotype. The CDR3: CSVPGQSPNQPQHF. CDR3 sequence (DNA): TGCAGTGTTCCGGGACAGAGCCCCAATCAGCCCCAGCATTTT. This chain uses TRBV20-1 with TRBJ1-5; 7 nucleotides align to TRBD1. Germline V gene sequence: CDR1 DFQATT, CDR2 SNEGSKA (reference sequence). This CDR3 contains 14 residues. V was clipped by 7 bases and J by 3 bases; unmatched bases: 9.

This clonotype was picked up many times. The gene calls are TRBV6-6 and TRBJ2-2, with D maybe TRBD2 (5 bases). CDR1 and CDR2 from the germline V gene are MNHNY and SVGAGI (reference sequence). This CDR3 region has 14 residues. Trimming removed 2 bases from V and 6 bases from J, with 10 bases in between. The CDR3 reads CASSYVEGSGELFF. In nucleotides, the CDR3 is TGTGCCAGCAGTTACGTTGAGGGTTCCGGGGAGCTGTTTTTT.

This clonotype was detected many times. The chain joins TRBV2 to TRBJ1-1, with D possibly TRBD1 on 5 matching bases. CDR1 SNHLY and CDR2 FYNNEI come from the germline V gene. The CDR3 is 15 residues long. Between the trimmed V and J ends, which lost 1 base and 3 bases, there was a span of 12 bases. CDR3 coding DNA: TGTGCCAGCAGTGAAGAGGTCAGGGCTGACACTGAAGCTTTCTTT. Encoded protein: CASSEEVRADTEAFF.

This clonotype showed up many times. This chain connects TRBV5-1 to TRBJ1-6; D is undetermined. The V gene's germline CDR1 is SGHRS and CDR2 YFSETQ. Deletions cut 2 bases from V and 7 bases from J, with 7 bases between. This CDR3 comprises 13 residues. The CDR3 sequence: CASSLPSNSPLHF. As DNA, the CDR3 is TGCGCCAGCAGCTTACCCAGCAATTCACCCCTCCACTTT.

This clonotype has a handful of counts. The CDR3 loop reads CSASSGGEYNEQFF. As DNA, the CDR3 is TGCAGTGCTAGTAGCGGGGGAGAATACAATGAGCAGTTCTTC. The chain couples TRBV20-1 to TRBJ2-1, with TRBD2 matching 9 bases. The CDR3 covers 14 residues. Germline V CDR1 and CDR2: DFQATT, SNEGSKA (reference sequence). V shed 3 bases, J shed 4 bases, and the junction held 4 bases outside the gene matches.

This clonotype was detected many times. The genes are TRBV7-6 and TRBJ1-4; weak D call: TRBD1 (5 bases). This CDR3 comprises 18 residues. V lost 3 bases and J lost 6, with 23 bases in between. CDR1 is SGHVS and CDR2 is FNYEAQ in the germline V gene. Written as DNA, the CDR3 is TGTGCCAGCAGCTTGCAGCCTACAGACGGGGCAGATTATGAAAAACTGTTTTTT. Amino acids: CASSLQPTDGADYEKLFF. The whole variable domain, filled in from reference TRBV7-6 and TRBJ1-4, reads GAGVSQSPRYKVTKRGQDVALRCDPISGHVSLYWYRQALGQGPEFLTYFNYEAQQDKSGLPNDRFSAERPEGSISTLTIQRTEQRDSAMYRCASSLQPTDGADYEKLFFGSGTQLSVL.

This clonotype was counted ten times or more. This sequence joins TRBV6-1 and TRBJ2-1; 7 nucleotides line up with TRBD1. This CDR3 contains 15 residues. The V and J ends lost 4 bases and 4 bases, in that order; junction bases with no gene match: 7. Germline lookup yields CDR1 MNHNS and CDR2 SASEGT. The CDR3 protein is CASSVDRAGYNEQFF. The CDR3 coding sequence is TGTGCCAGCAGTGTCGACAGGGCCGGGTACAATGAGCAGTTCTTC.

Ten or more counts support this clonotype. CDR3 coding DNA: TGTGCCAGCAGTGATACAGGGGTGCAGCCCCAGCATTTT. Translating gives CASSDTGVQPQHF. The chain joins TRBV6-1 to TRBJ1-5, with 7 bases fitting TRBD1. The CDR3 sequence is 13 residues long. The V segment lost 3 bases and the J segment 7 bases; nucleotides outside the gene matches: 3. Germline CDR1 MNHNS, CDR2 SASEGT.

This clonotype came up many times. The chain combines TRBV11-2 with TRBJ1-6; D is undetermined. V was trimmed by 5 bases and J by 1 base, leaving 12 bases between them. The germline V gene has CDR1 SGHAT and CDR2 FQNNGV. This CDR3 spans 16 amino acids. This chain's CDR3 is CASSLREVSYNSPLHF. CDR3 sequence (DNA): TGTGCCAGCAGCCTGAGGGAGGTTTCCTATAATTCACCCCTCCACTTT.

This clonotype appeared many times. The rearrangement links TRBV4-2 to TRBJ2-7; no clear D gene. The length of the CDR3 is 13 residues. Germline CDR1 reads LGHNA; CDR2 reads YNFKEQ. V gave up 0 bases and J gave up 2 bases, with 5 bases separating them. The CDR3 DNA is TGTGCCAGCAGCCAAGATCTGACCTACGAGCAGTACTTC. Translation: CASSQDLTYEQYF.

This clonotype has a count of ten or more. V and J are TRBV18 and TRBJ1-2; D gene uncertain. CDR1 and CDR2 (germline): KGHSH, LQKENI. V was shortened by 2 bases and J by 6 bases, with 7 bases between the two germline ends. The CDR3 runs 12 residues. The DNA of the CDR3 is TGTGCCAGCTCACCAGGGAATAATGGCTACACCTTC. It codes for CASSPGNNGYTF.

The table lists this clonotype with a few counts. The junction departs from germline at one end; a sequencing error may be responsible. The chain links TRBV20-1 to TRBJ1-2; D is unresolved. Germline V gene lookup returns CDR1 DFQATT and CDR2 SNEGSKA (reference sequence). The CDR3 has 12 residues. As DNA, the CDR3 is TGCAGTGCTAGTTCCGGGAACTATGGCGACACCTTC. Its translation: CSASSGNYGDTF.

This clonotype was found a few times. V gene TRBV12-5 combines with J gene TRBJ1-5, with TRBD1 as a possible D gene (5 bases). The CDR3 sequence is 13 residues long. Per the germline V gene, CDR1 is LGHNT and CDR2 is FRNRAP. The V and J ends lost 9 bases and 5 bases respectively, with 14 bases between them. The CDR3 spells CASQGLLDQPQHF. CDR3 bases: TGTGCTAGCCAGGGACTTCTAGATCAGCCCCAGCATTTT.

This clonotype has ten or more counts. This rearrangement joins TRBV7-2 to TRBJ1-6; D is unresolved. Deletions cut 1 base from V and 9 bases from J, with 10 bases between. The germline CDR1 and CDR2 sequences are SGHTA and FQGNSA. This CDR3 is built from 14 residues. This CDR3 reads CASSLVGVASPLHF. The CDR3 nucleotides read TGTGCCAGCAGCTTAGTGGGAGTAGCTTCACCCCTCCACTTT. Using reference TRBV7-2 and TRBJ1-6 for the parts outside the CDR3, the full variable domain is GAGVSQSPSNKVTEKGKDVELRCDPISGHTALYWYRQSLGQGLEFLIYFQGNSAPDKSGLPSDRFSAERTGGSVSTLTIQRTQQEDSAVYLCASSLVGVASPLHFGNGTRLTVT.

The J gene is TRBJ2-3, the V gene TRBV7-2, with TRBD2 matching over 8 bases. CDR3 length equals 17 residues. CDR1 is SGHTA and CDR2 is FQGNSA in the germline V gene. V was clipped by 0 bases and J by 1 base; unmatched bases: 6. For the CDR3, the DNA is TGTGCCAGCAGCTTAGCTCCGGGACTAGGGCGCACAGATACGCAGTATTTT. Translation gives CASSLAPGLGRTDTQYF.

In this sample, this clonotype turned up many times. The chain links TRBV20-1 to TRBJ2-4; 10 nucleotides align to TRBD2. The CDR3 extends over 14 amino acids. Germline CDR1 reads DFQATT; CDR2 reads SNEGSKA (reference sequence). The ends lost 6 bases at V and 5 bases at J; junction bases unmatched: 7. CDR3 sequence: CSAESGGAQNIQYF. Written as DNA, the CDR3 is TGCAGTGCGGAGAGCGGGGGGGCCCAAAACATTCAGTACTTC.

In its sample, this clonotype was seen many times. This sequence joins TRBV13 and TRBJ2-3; D is possibly TRBD1 or TRBD2 (5 bases each). CDR3 length: 16 amino acids. The germline V gene encodes CDR1 PRHDT and CDR2 FYEKMQ (reference sequence). The V and J ends lost 5 bases and 0 bases respectively, with 15 bases between them. Here the CDR3 DNA reads TGTGCCAGCAGCCCCGCCGGGACCCTTAGCACAGATACGCAGTATTTT. Translated: CASSPAGTLSTDTQYF. The variable domain in full, completed from reference TRBV13 and TRBJ2-3, reads AAGVIQSPRHLIKEKRETATLKCYPIPRHDTVYWYQQGPGQDPQFLISFYEKMQSDKGSIPDRFSAQQFSDYHSELNMSSLELGDSALYFCASSPAGTLSTDTQYFGPGTRLTVL.

With respect to this clonotype: This may arise from a read error, as a much more abundant clone is one base away. In nucleotides, the CDR3 is TGCAGCGTTCGTTGGCTAGGGCGATCTGAAGCTTTCTTT. This sequence encodes CSVRWLGRSEAFF. The chain combines TRBV29-1 with TRBJ1-1; D remains ambiguous. V was cut by 5 bases and J by 6 bases, with 16 bases left in between. This CDR3 contains 13 residues. Per germline, CDR1 SQVTM and CDR2 ANQGSEA.

This clonotype has ten or more counts. This chain links TRBV12-3 or TRBV12-4 with TRBJ1-1; TRBD1 matches at 8 bases. CDR3 length: 13 residues. V dropped 6 bases and J dropped 4; count of bases not matched to a gene: 4. The DNA for the CDR3 is TGTGCCAGCAGAGCGGGACAGGCCACTGAAGCTTTCTTT. Encoded protein: CASRAGQATEAFF.